The next 3 T cell receptor beta chains were all read from a single sample in a study of somatic mutations in cytotoxic T cells in rheumatoid arthritis. Only in-frame clones appear in the TCRdb table, and some are missing; sequencing was by immunoSEQ multiplex PCR. Of 3,000 to 4,000 clones listed, about 93% are singletons. Material for sequencing was CD8+ T cells sorted from blood. Every receptor here comes from a woman aged 55-69 years with rheumatoid arthritis.

The genes are TRBV10-3 and TRBJ2-1; TRBD1 is a possible D gene (6 bases). CDR3 length equals 16 residues. Germline V CDR1 and CDR2: ENHRY, SYGVKD. Trimming removed 2 bases from V and 4 bases from J, with 15 bases in between. This CDR3 reads CAISETWTVQYNEQFF. The CDR3 DNA sequence: TGTGCCATCAGTGAGACTTGGACAGTGCAGTACAATGAGCAGTTCTTC.

This chain connects TRBV29-1 to TRBJ1-3; TRBD1 might be the D (5 bases). Trimming took off 3 bases at V and 1 base at J, with 13 bases between the two ends. CDR3 length: 15 amino acids. Germline CDR1 SQVTM, CDR2 ANQGSEA. The DNA of the CDR3 is TGCAGCGTTGAGTTCTACAGGCGATCTGGAAACACCATATATTTT. This translates into CSVEFYRRSGNTIYF.

The chain employs TRBV6-4 and TRBJ2-3; 11 nucleotides match TRBD2. Germline V gives CDR1 MRHNA, CDR2 SNTAGT. The ends lost 6 bases at V and 2 bases at J; junction bases unmatched: 4. CDR3 length: 15 amino acids. In DNA form, the CDR3 reads TGTGCCAGCAGCACGACTAGCGGGGCCACAGATACGCAGTATTTT. Residues: CASSTTSGATDTQYF.